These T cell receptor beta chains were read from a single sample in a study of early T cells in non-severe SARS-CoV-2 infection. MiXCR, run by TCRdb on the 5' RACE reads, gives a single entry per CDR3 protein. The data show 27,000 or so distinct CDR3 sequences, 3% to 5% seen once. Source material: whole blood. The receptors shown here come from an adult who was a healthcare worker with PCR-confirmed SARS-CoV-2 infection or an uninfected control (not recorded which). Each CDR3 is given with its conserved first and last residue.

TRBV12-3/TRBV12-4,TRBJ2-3,CASTPGLQPGTQYF
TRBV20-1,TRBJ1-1,CSALGGSTEAFF
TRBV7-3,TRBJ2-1,CASSLTVNSEQFF
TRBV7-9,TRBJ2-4,CASSLLRSGSGKNIQYF
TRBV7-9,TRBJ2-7,CASSLGSLLTYEQYF
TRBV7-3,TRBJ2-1,CASSVLGREAEEQFF
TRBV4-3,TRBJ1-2,CASSQEAGEWYYGYTF
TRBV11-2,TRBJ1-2,CASSSSPNYGYTF
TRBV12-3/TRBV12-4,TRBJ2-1,CASRLQGWVGNEQFF
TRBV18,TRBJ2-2,CASSPDRNGELFF
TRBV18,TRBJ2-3,CASSPPGADTQYF
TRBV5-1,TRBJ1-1,CASSFGEEYTEAFF
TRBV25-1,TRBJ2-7,CASSDPGQGNYEQYF
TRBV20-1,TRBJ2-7,CSARAPTGTYEQYF
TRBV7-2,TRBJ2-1,CASSFTSGRAWGNEQFF
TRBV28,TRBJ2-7,CASSPTGSHEQYF
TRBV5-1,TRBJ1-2,CASSLDRGYGYTF
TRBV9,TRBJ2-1,CASSPAGGSPYNEQFF
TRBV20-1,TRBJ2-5,CSARGDSGRKETQYF
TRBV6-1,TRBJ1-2,CATTPGDRNYGYTF
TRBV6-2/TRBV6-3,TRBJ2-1,CASSYGLLGEQFF
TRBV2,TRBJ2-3,CASVSSGTSGDTQYF
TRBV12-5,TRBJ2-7,CASGLGSLVFSYEQYF
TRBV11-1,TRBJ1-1,CASSLAGGKNTEAFF
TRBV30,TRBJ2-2,CAWSQGHSSTGELFF
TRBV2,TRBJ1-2,CASSEAGGYTF
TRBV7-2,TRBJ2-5,CASSSPGVSKETQYF